This T cell receptor (beta chain) was sequenced in a study of blood T cell repertoires in COVID-19 (TCRdb year 2020). About the investigation overall: Collaborator samples came from the United States, Italy and Spain and covered acute and convalescent phases of COVID-19. A freely available public database, intended as a resource for researchers studying the immune response to SARS-CoV-2, is where the repertoires were released. The material from the prospective study consisted of cDNA or gDNA derived from T cells, B-cell-depleted T cells, or PBMCs. Deeply sampled blood TCRbeta repertoires from subjects exposed to, actively infected with, or recovered from COVID-19 were included in the dataset. The samples were drawn from two sources: the first 160 participants of the ongoing ImmuneRACE study, and 1,200 or so subjects contributed by 6 global collaborators. Where available, HLA class I and class II types were obtained from metadata supplied by the sample provider rather than from assay-based typing. A de-identified subject ID, COVID-19 status, age in years and sex were almost always included in the sample metadata. Study-level results and caveats: Clinical and demographic metadata were provided uncurated, with the amount varying by source and participant.

The immunoSEQ Assay, a bias-controlled multiplex PCR, was used to amplify TCRbeta CDR3 regions from genomic DNA. From the authors' description of their analysis: The number of nucleated cells in each sample was estimated from the amplification of reference gene primers within the assay. To quantify the absolute abundance of each unique TCRbeta CDR3 rearrangement, sequence reads were collapsed and filtered. For each sample, productive Simpson clonality was calculated as the square root of Simpson's diversity index over productive rearrangements. Sourced from immuneACCESS, this table was stored by TCRdb with only in-frame sequences that have V and J called. A share of the clones is absent; for the studies checked, an unresolved V gene accounts for under half, and the remainder has no known explanation. V, J and clone size derive from that table, while D and trimming were established from the DNA sequence. In all, the sample holds more than 250,000 clones, and less than 90% of those were seen once. The ten largest clones take up about 4.6% of the sample.

Samples from volunteer blood donors who had recovered from COVID-19 were contributed by a second Seattle source. Whole blood was collected in K2EDTA tubes by collaborating institutions according to the institutions' own protocols. Collaborator samples were shipped for TCRbeta analysis as frozen whole blood, isolated PBMCs, or DNA extracted from either sample type. The germline V gene (reference sequence) supplies CDR1 SGHNT and CDR2 YYREEE. The CDR3 sequence holds 14 residues, the cysteine and phenylalanine included. Only CDR3 DNA is held: 42 bases, read in frame from base 1. V lost 3 bases and J lost 1 base, and the count of bases not matched to a germline gene is 3. Details on this clone: The specificity of this receptor is unknown. Base quality data are lacking; no much larger clone is found one base away.

Input material: peripheral blood. This clonotype was obtained from a man in his 60s who had recovered from COVID-19. The rearrangement joined TRBV5-4 to TRBJ1-1, with TRBD1 matching 7 junction bases. The bases are TGTGCCAGCAGCTCCCGGGACAGGAACACTGAAGCTTTCTTT. Its protein is CASSSRDRNTEAFF.